These 27 T cell receptor beta chains share one sample of origin, sequenced in a study of T cell responses to AZD1222 COVID-19 vaccine. Clones were sequenced by immunoSEQ multiplex PCR, and TCRdb holds only the in-frame ones, with some missing. The table records 180,000 or so clones, about nine tenths of them present only once. The sample in question was peripheral blood, obtained 28 days after the second AZD1222 dose. All receptors come from an adult who received the AZD1222 COVID-19 vaccine.

Here the CDR3 reads CASRPTGIYGYTF. DNA of the CDR3: TGTGCCAGCAGACCTACAGGGATCTATGGCTACACCTTC. The chain combines TRBV12-3 or TRBV12-4 with TRBJ1-2; possible D gene TRBD1, 6 bases. CDR3 size: 13 residues. Trimming cost V 6 bases and J 4 bases, with 12 bases left between them.

This clone was recorded only once. The chain has TRBV6-6 and TRBJ1-4; TRBD1 agrees at 10 bases. The J segment lost 7 bases and the V segment lost 0 bases, leaving 2 bases of the junction unmatched. Germline lookup yields CDR1 MNHNY and CDR2 SVGAGI (reference sequence). CDR3 length: 15 amino acids. Written as DNA, the CDR3 is TGTGCCAGCAGTTACTCGGACAGGGGGTTTGAAAAACTGTTTTTT. Translating gives CASSYSDRGFEKLFF.

The rearrangement links TRBV3-1 (or the pseudogene TRBV3-2) to TRBJ1-1; D unresolved. Looked up from germline, CDR1 is LGHDT and CDR2 is YNNKEL (reference sequence). Trimming removed 0 bases at V and 1 base at J, with 15 bases between. This CDR3 is built from 17 residues. The CDR3 loop reads CASSQDHRGKRNTEAFF. The CDR3 DNA reads as TGTGCCAGCAGCCAAGACCACAGAGGGAAGAGGAACACTGAAGCTTTCTTT.

This chain connects TRBV7-9 to TRBJ2-3, with 7 bases that match TRBD1. The CDR3 runs to 18 residues. Germline-derived CDR1 and CDR2 are SEHNR and FQNEAQ (reference sequence). The V gene end was trimmed by 2 bases and the J gene end by 4 bases; junction bases not matched to a gene: 15. The CDR3 DNA reads as TGTGCCAGCAGCTTAAGACAGGGTGGTTTCACAGTAGCAGATACGCAGTATTTT. It encodes CASSLRQGGFTVADTQYF.

This clone was detected only once. The chain uses TRBV24-1 and TRBJ1-1; TRBD1 aligns across 7 bases. CDR1 KGHDR and CDR2 SFDVKD come from the germline V gene. The V and J ends lost 8 bases and 4 bases, in that order; junction bases with no gene match: 3. The CDR3 runs 12 residues. The CDR3 coding sequence is TGTGCCACCATTGACAGGGTCACTGAAGCTTTCTTT. This encodes CATIDRVTEAFF.

The chain recombines TRBV28 with TRBJ1-5; D is unresolved. V lost 1 base and J 6 bases, leaving 10 bases between the germline ends. Germline CDR1 is MDHEN and CDR2 is SYDVKM. The CDR3 sequence is 14 residues long. CDR3 in DNA: TGTGCCAGCAGTTTATCATCTGTGGGTCAGCCCCAGCATTTT. Residues: CASSLSSVGQPQHF. Looking up the rest from reference TRBV28 and TRBJ1-5 gives the full variable domain: DVKVTQSSRYLVKRTGEKVFLECVQDMDHENMFWYRQDPGLGLRLIYFSYDVKMKEKGDIPEGYSVSREKKERFSLILESASTNQTSMYLCASSLSSVGQPQHFGDGTRLSIL.

V is TRBV5-8 and J is TRBJ2-7, with D perhaps matching TRBD2 (6 bases). The V end was cut by 3 bases, the J end by 0 bases, with 22 bases between. Germline values: CDR1 SGHTS, CDR2 YDEGEE. The CDR3 consists of 18 residues. CDR3 bases: TGTGCCAGCAGCTCGCTCCTCGGGGAGCGGGCTTTCTCCTACGAGCAGTACTTC. Residues: CASSSLLGERAFSYEQYF.

The V and J genes are TRBV5-1 and TRBJ2-1, with D perhaps assigned TRBD1 or TRBD2 (5 bases each). Trimming removed 2 bases at V and 3 bases at J, with 9 bases between. There are 14 residues in the CDR3. Germline loops: CDR1 SGHRS, CDR2 YFSETQ. The CDR3 DNA is TGCGCCAGCAGCTTAGGGGAGAGCTACAATGAGCAGTTCTTC. Amino acids: CASSLGESYNEQFF.

The chain links TRBV18 to TRBJ2-1, with 13 bases lining up with TRBD2. The CDR3 is 15 amino acids. Germline CDR1 reads KGHSH; CDR2 reads LQKENI. J was trimmed by 9 bases and V by 2 bases; bases with no gene match: 4. The CDR3 sequence: CASSPGLAGVSEQFF. The CDR3 coding sequence is TGTGCCAGCTCACCAGGACTAGCGGGAGTGAGTGAGCAGTTCTTC.

V and J are TRBV7-2 and TRBJ2-2; maybe TRBD1 (6 bases). From germline, CDR1 is SGHTA and CDR2 FQGNSA. V lost 5 bases and J lost 1, with 11 bases in between. CDR3 size: 15 residues. Written as DNA, the CDR3 is TGTGCCAGCAGCAGTCGACAGGTGAACACCGGGGAGCTGTTTTTT. This gives the protein CASSSRQVNTGELFF. Full variable domain (rest looked up from reference TRBV7-2 and TRBJ2-2): GAGVSQSPSNKVTEKGKDVELRCDPISGHTALYWYRQSLGQGLEFLIYFQGNSAPDKSGLPSDRFSAERTGGSVSTLTIQRTQQEDSAVYLCASSSRQVNTGELFFGEGSRLTVL.

The J gene is TRBJ2-1, the V gene TRBV6-5, with D possibly being TRBD1 (5 bases). V lost 7 bases to trimming and J lost 7 bases, with 8 bases between them. The CDR3 loop spans 11 amino acids. CDR1 is MNHEY, CDR2 SVGAGI, per germline. CDR3 amino acids: CASTAGNEQFF. As DNA, the CDR3 is TGTGCCAGCACCGCAGGGAATGAGCAGTTCTTC.

The CDR3 DNA follows: TGTGCCAGCAGCGGGGACAGGGATCAGCCCCAGCATTTT. Translating gives CASSGDRDQPQHF. J is TRBJ1-5 and V is TRBV2; 9 nucleotides align to TRBD1. V shed 6 bases and J 5 bases; nucleotides not matched to a gene: 2. Germline loops: CDR1 SNHLY, CDR2 FYNNEI. The CDR3 is 13 residues long.

This clone showed up just a few times. The genes are TRBV7-8 and TRBJ1-1, with TRBD1 as a possible D gene (6 bases). This CDR3 is built from 16 residues. Trimming stripped 5 bases from V and 5 bases from J, with 21 bases between. Germline CDR1 SGHVS, CDR2 FQNEAQ. This CDR3 reads CASSGRGAGAGTEAFF. The DNA for the CDR3 is TGTGCCAGCAGCGGCCGAGGGGCAGGGGCAGGGACTGAAGCTTTCTTT.

The gene calls are TRBV5-6 and TRBJ2-7, with D perhaps given as TRBD1 or TRBD2 (7 bases each). The CDR3 contains 13 residues. Trimming took off 4 bases at V and 6 bases at J, with 14 bases between the two ends. CDR1 is SGHDT and CDR2 is YYEEEE in the germline V gene. The CDR3 region has the DNA TGTGCCAGCAGCCTCAGGGGGGGAGGCGAGCAGTACTTC. It translates to CASSLRGGGEQYF.

The chain couples TRBV6-5 to TRBJ1-5, with 12 bases lining up with TRBD1. The V and J ends lost 0 bases and 6 bases, in that order; junction bases with no gene match: 3. The CDR3 runs to 16 residues. The V gene's germline CDR1 is MNHEY and CDR2 SVGAGI. The CDR3 here is CASSYSGTGGGQPQHF. In nucleotides, the CDR3 is TGTGCCAGCAGTTACTCAGGGACAGGGGGCGGTCAGCCCCAGCATTTT.

The chain recombines TRBV7-9 with TRBJ1-6; 11 bases line up with TRBD1. Trimming removed 1 base from V and 9 bases from J; junction bases left unmatched: 5. CDR3 length: 16 amino acids. Germline values: CDR1 SEHNR, CDR2 FQNEAQ (reference sequence). The CDR3 is CASSLGTGGRASPLHF. DNA for the CDR3: TGTGCCAGCAGCTTAGGGACAGGGGGCAGGGCTTCACCCCTCCACTTT.

Remarks on this clone: The sample has other DNA sequences that encode this CDR3 too. The chain has TRBV12-3 or TRBV12-4 and TRBJ2-3; D call uncertain. The CDR3 sequence is 11 residues long. V was cut by 1 base and J by 5 bases, with 1 base left in between. The CDR3 reads CASSLEDTQYF. For the CDR3, the DNA is TGTGCCAGCAGTTTAGAAGATACGCAGTATTTT.

This clone was seen once. The rearrangement links TRBV7-9 to TRBJ1-1; D is ambiguous. V was shortened by 0 bases and J by 5 bases, with 7 bases between the two germline ends. CDR3 size: 13 residues. Germline CDR1 reads SEHNR; CDR2 reads FQNEAQ (reference sequence). In nucleotides, the CDR3 is TGTGCCAGCAGCTTAGCGTTAGTAACTGAAGCTTTCTTT. This translates into CASSLALVTEAFF.

This clone occurred a few times. V usage is TRBV25-1 and J usage is TRBJ1-2; TRBD1 matches at 8 bases. The CDR3 extends over 12 amino acids. The J segment lost 7 bases and the V segment lost 8 bases, leaving 6 bases of the junction unmatched. Germline loops: CDR1 MGHDK, CDR2 SYGVNS. CDR3 nucleotide sequence: TGTGCCAGCGCCGCAGGGGGCTCTGGCTACACCTTC. It specifies CASAAGGSGYTF.

The genes are TRBV3-1 (or the pseudogene TRBV3-2) and TRBJ1-1, with D tentatively TRBD1 (6 bases). With 4 bases removed from V and 1 base from J, the gap between germline ends came to 13 bases. Germline assignment: CDR1 LGHDT and CDR2 YNNKEL (reference sequence). There are 15 residues in the CDR3. CDR3 amino acids: CASSPFLQGNTEAFF. CDR3 bases: TGTGCCAGCAGCCCCTTTTTACAGGGGAACACTGAAGCTTTCTTT.

The chain combines TRBV5-1 with TRBJ2-3; no reliable D call. Germline lookup yields CDR1 SGHRS and CDR2 YFSETQ. The ends were cut back, 2 bases at V and 1 base at J, with 8 bases in the middle. The CDR3 consists of 14 residues. The CDR3 DNA is TGCGCCAGCAGCTTTAAAGGTGGCACAGATACGCAGTATTTT. Amino acids: CASSFKGGTDTQYF.

The chain joins TRBV5-1 to TRBJ2-7; possibly TRBD2 for D (5 bases). The CDR3 loop spans 15 amino acids. Germline CDR1 and CDR2: SGHRS and YFSETQ. Trimming removed 5 bases from V and 0 bases from J, with 15 bases in between. The CDR3 is CASRLRPRDSYEQYF. The DNA for the CDR3 is TGCGCCAGCAGATTACGGCCGAGGGACTCCTACGAGCAGTACTTC. Full variable domain (rest looked up from reference TRBV5-1 and TRBJ2-7): KAGVTQTPRYLIKTRGQQVTLSCSPISGHRSVSWYQQTPGQGLQFLFEYFSETQRNKGNFPGRFSGRQFSNSRSEMNVSTLELGDSALYLCASRLRPRDSYEQYFGPGTRLTVT.

The DNA for the CDR3 is TGTGCCAGCTCGGGGGACACAAACTATGGCTACACCTTC. Its translation is CASSGDTNYGYTF. The chain has TRBV18 and TRBJ1-2; D is perhaps TRBD1 (6 bases). Germline V gene data show CDR1 as KGHSH and CDR2 as LQKENI. V gave up 6 bases and J gave up 2 bases, with 10 bases separating them. The CDR3 is 13 amino acids.

The rearrangement joins TRBV6-5 to TRBJ2-1; 8 nucleotides line up with TRBD2. The ends lost 4 bases at V and 6 bases at J; junction bases unmatched: 11. This CDR3 region has 16 residues. Germline CDR1 and CDR2: MNHEY and SVGAGI. The CDR3 region has the DNA TGTGCCAGCAGTTCCCGGGGGGGTCAGGCAATCAATGAGCAGTTCTTC. This sequence encodes CASSSRGGQAINEQFF.

The chain joins TRBV19 to TRBJ2-1; D possibly matches TRBD1 or TRBD2 (5 bases each). This CDR3 contains 14 residues. Trimming cost V 3 bases and J 5 bases, with 11 bases left between them. The germline V gene has CDR1 LNHDA and CDR2 SQIVND (reference sequence). The CDR3: CASSMRGVNNEQFF. The CDR3 DNA reads TGTGCCAGTAGTATGAGGGGTGTAAACAATGAGCAGTTCTTC.

The rearrangement links TRBV5-8 to TRBJ2-2; 7 nucleotides line up with TRBD1. The CDR3 is made up of 16 amino acids. V trimming: 4 bases; J trimming: 1 base; junction bases outside the gene matches: 7. Germline CDR1 and CDR2: SGHTS and YDEGEE. CDR3 nucleotide sequence: TGTGCCAGCAGCGCCTACAGGGGTCAGAACACCGGGGAGCTGTTTTTT. Its protein product is CASSAYRGQNTGELFF.

The CDR3 DNA is TGTGCCAGCAGCTTAGCGGGAGGGAACACCGGGGAGCTGTTTTTT. As protein: CASSLAGGNTGELFF. This chain uses TRBV7-9 with TRBJ2-2; perhaps TRBD2 as D (6 bases). The germline V gene has CDR1 SEHNR and CDR2 FQNEAQ (reference sequence). Trimming took 0 bases from V and 1 from J, leaving 6 bases between them. This CDR3 comprises 15 residues.